Below, 18 T cell receptor beta chains from the same sample are listed, as sequenced in a study of T cell repertoires in cytomegalovirus infection. One entry per CDR3 protein, called by TCRdb with MiXCR from the reads. This sample carries about 150,000 distinct CDR3 sequences, roughly a quarter of them seen once, and the ten largest clones take approximately 11%. Sequenced material: PBMCs. All receptors derive from a human donor in good health (CMV status not recorded). Some clones in this sample may be carry-over from other donors' samples.

This clonotype appeared many times. The rearrangement links TRBV7-2 to TRBJ2-1; 10 bases agree with TRBD1. Trimming at V came to 0 bases and at J to 0 bases, leaving 5 bases not matched to a gene. The CDR3 spans 18 residues. Looked up from germline, CDR1 is SGHTA and CDR2 is FQGNSA. As DNA, the CDR3 is TGTGCCAGCAGCTTAGCCGGGACAGGGGCCAGCTCCTACAATGAGCAGTTCTTC. Translated: CASSLAGTGASSYNEQFF.

This chain connects TRBV14 to TRBJ1-1, with D unresolved. The V and J ends lost 0 bases and 6 bases respectively, with 17 bases between them. Germline V gene sequence: CDR1 SGHDN, CDR2 FVKESK. The CDR3 is 16 amino acids. CDR3 bases: TGTGCCAGCAGCCAAGATCACAATTGGGGTACCGCTGAAGCTTTCTTT. Amino acid sequence: CASSQDHNWGTAEAFF.

This clonotype has a count of ten or more. V and J are TRBV7-2 and TRBJ2-5; 8 positions match TRBD2. V gave up 0 bases and J gave up 2 bases; unmatched junction bases: 5. The V gene's germline CDR1 is SGHTA and CDR2 FQGNSA. CDR3 size: 16 residues. CDR3 nucleotides: TGTGCCAGCAGCTTAGCCCTTAGCGGGACACAAGAGACCCAGTACTTC. This translates into CASSLALSGTQETQYF.

This sequence joins TRBV4-3 and TRBJ1-4; 10 bases align to TRBD1. V was pared by 0 bases and J by 6 bases, with 4 bases of the junction left unmatched. The CDR3 extends over 16 amino acids. Germline V gives CDR1 LGHNA, CDR2 YSLEER. CDR3 residues: CASSQERDRGYEKLFF. The DNA for the CDR3 is TGCGCCAGCAGCCAAGAGAGGGACAGGGGTTATGAAAAACTGTTTTTT.

This clonotype was seen at least ten times. The rearrangement uses TRBV7-9 and TRBJ2-1, with D perhaps TRBD1 or TRBD2 (5 bases each). From germline, CDR1 is SEHNR and CDR2 FQNEAQ (reference sequence). V lost 1 base to trimming and J lost 10 bases, with 8 bases between them. The CDR3 sequence is 12 residues long. As DNA, the CDR3 is TGTGCCAGCAGCTTAGTGGGGGAAGAGCAGTTCTTC. Its translation is CASSLVGEEQFF.

The rearrangement links TRBV6-2 or TRBV6-3 to TRBJ2-7; 7 bases map to TRBD1. This CDR3 spans 13 amino acids. Germline CDR1 is MNHEY and CDR2 is SVGEGT. The V and J ends lost 10 bases and 3 bases, in that order; junction bases with no gene match: 9. The CDR3 DNA follows: TGTGCCATCACCTCGACAGGGCGCTACGAGCAGTACTTC. Translation gives CAITSTGRYEQYF.

There are a few counts of this clonotype. This rearrangement joins TRBV7-9 to TRBJ2-7; TRBD2 matches 8 bases. This CDR3 contains 15 residues. The V and J ends lost 1 base and 5 bases, in that order; junction bases with no gene match: 7. Germline V CDR1 and CDR2: SEHNR, FQNEAQ (reference sequence). DNA of the CDR3: TGTGCCAGCAGCTTAGGGCGGACTAGCATCCACGAGCAGTACTTC. This gives the protein CASSLGRTSIHEQYF.

In this sample, this clonotype turned up a few times. The chain employs TRBV6-5 and TRBJ1-1; D perhaps matches TRBD1 (5 bases). CDR3 size: 13 residues. V shed 6 bases and J shed 6 bases, with 14 bases lying between them. Germline CDR1 reads MNHEY; CDR2 reads SVGAGI. CDR3 in amino acids: CASRRGGEAEAFF. The CDR3 nucleotides are TGTGCCAGCAGAAGAGGAGGGGAGGCTGAAGCTTTCTTT.

There are many counts of this clonotype. CDR3 DNA: TGTGCCAGCAGCTTAAGTCCGAATGAGCAGTTCTTC. It translates to CASSLSPNEQFF. The chain joins TRBV7-3 to TRBJ2-1; D not resolved. Germline V CDR1 and CDR2: SGHTA, FQGTGA. V lost 1 base, J lost 7 bases, and 5 bases lay in between. The length of the CDR3 is 12 residues.

This clonotype was observed a few times. This chain links TRBV12-3 or TRBV12-4 with TRBJ1-5; weak D call: TRBD1 (6 bases). CDR3 length: 14 residues. The V and J ends lost 7 bases and 9 bases respectively, with 19 bases between them. For the CDR3, the DNA is TGTGCCAGCACCCTAGGGGGACCAGGGAGGCCCCAGCATTTT. Translated, it gives CASTLGGPGRPQHF.

This clonotype was detected a few times. This chain connects TRBV12-3 or TRBV12-4 to TRBJ1-2; D is unclear. The CDR3 runs to 11 residues. V shed 3 bases and J shed 10 bases, with 9 bases lying between them. The CDR3 nucleotides read TGTGCCAGCAGTTTGGCCGACGACTACACCTTC. It encodes CASSLADDYTF.

This clonotype was observed a handful of times. J is TRBJ1-3 and V is TRBV27, with 9 positions matching TRBD1. Germline CDR1 MNHEY, CDR2 SMNVEV (reference sequence). CDR3 length equals 14 residues. The junction had 4 bases not matched to a gene; V was cut back by 5 bases and J by 5 bases. The DNA for the CDR3 is TGTGCCAGCAGTCCGGGACAGGGTCGAAACACCATATATTTT. Translating gives CASSPGQGRNTIYF.

This clonotype was seen repeatedly, ten times or more. This sequence joins TRBV28 and TRBJ1-1; D might be TRBD1 (6 bases). V lost 3 bases and J lost 1, with 12 bases in between. The CDR3 loop spans 15 amino acids. Germline-derived CDR1 and CDR2 are MDHEN and SYDVKM. As DNA, the CDR3 is TGTGCCAGCAGTTTGCAGGGGCAGGGGAACACTGAAGCTTTCTTT. It specifies CASSLQGQGNTEAFF.

V usage is TRBV5-1 and J usage is TRBJ2-2; 8 bases map to TRBD2. CDR1 is SGHRS and CDR2 is YFSETQ in the germline V gene. V was pared by 0 bases and J by 3 bases, with 7 bases of the junction left unmatched. This CDR3 spans 17 amino acids. Here the CDR3 reads CASSLAGAGGDTGELFF. The CDR3 DNA is TGCGCCAGCAGCTTGGCCGGGGCGGGAGGCGACACCGGGGAGCTGTTTTTT. Full variable domain (rest looked up from reference TRBV5-1 and TRBJ2-2): KAGVTQTPRYLIKTRGQQVTLSCSPISGHRSVSWYQQTPGQGLQFLFEYFSETQRNKGNFPGRFSGRQFSNSRSEMNVSTLELGDSALYLCASSLAGAGGDTGELFFGEGSRLTVL.

This clonotype was observed at least ten times. The chain employs TRBV7-6 and TRBJ2-5; 7 bases are a match to TRBD1. The trim removed 3 bases at V and 1 base at J, leaving 2 bases unmatched. This CDR3 contains 14 residues. The V gene's germline CDR1 is SGHVS and CDR2 FNYEAQ. The CDR3 region has the DNA TGTGCCAGCAGCTTCCGGACAGGCCAAGAGACCCAGTACTTC. It encodes CASSFRTGQETQYF.

The chain uses TRBV4-1 and TRBJ2-1, with 8 positions matching TRBD2. The trim removed 0 bases at V and 10 bases at J, leaving 5 bases unmatched. The CDR3 covers 14 residues. The germline V gene encodes CDR1 MGHRA and CDR2 YSYEKL. The chain's CDR3 is CASSQDLVAGEQFF. The CDR3 nucleotides are TGCGCCAGCAGCCAAGATTTGGTAGCGGGGGAGCAGTTCTTC.

The chain combines TRBV5-4 with TRBJ1-1; 8 bases are a match to TRBD1. Germline trimming cut 6 bases from V and 1 base from J; bases unmatched to any gene: 5. Germline-derived CDR1 and CDR2 are SGHNT and YYREEE (reference sequence). CDR3 length equals 14 residues. The CDR3 nucleotides are TGTGCCAGCACCCCGGGGACAGGGAACACTGAAGCTTTCTTT. It specifies CASTPGTGNTEAFF.

The CDR3 DNA sequence: TGTGCCAGCAGATCCCAAGGTCGGCTAGATACGCAGTATTTT. Amino acids: CASRSQGRLDTQYF. This sequence joins TRBV28 and TRBJ2-3; D unclear. Germline CDR1 MDHEN, CDR2 SYDVKM. The CDR3 spans 14 residues. Trimming took 6 bases from V and 5 from J, leaving 15 bases between them.